This T cell receptor (beta chain) was observed in a study of technical replicates of blood from several donors. Measured with immunoSEQ multiplex PCR; TCRdb has only the in-frame clones, and not every one. The sample lists 60,000 to 90,000 clones, 95% to 98% occurring once. The V and J ends lost 6 bases and 8 bases respectively, with 8 bases between them. The germline V gene has CDR1 MGHDK and CDR2 SYGVNS. The CDR3 is made up of 11 amino acids. The TCR originated in a human donor in good health. V usage is TRBV25-1 and J usage is TRBJ2-1; D not resolved. Sequencing was carried out using T cells isolated from PBMCs. CDR3 residues: CASRVGYEQFF. The CDR3 DNA reads as TGTGCCAGCAGAGTGGGCTATGAGCAGTTCTTC.